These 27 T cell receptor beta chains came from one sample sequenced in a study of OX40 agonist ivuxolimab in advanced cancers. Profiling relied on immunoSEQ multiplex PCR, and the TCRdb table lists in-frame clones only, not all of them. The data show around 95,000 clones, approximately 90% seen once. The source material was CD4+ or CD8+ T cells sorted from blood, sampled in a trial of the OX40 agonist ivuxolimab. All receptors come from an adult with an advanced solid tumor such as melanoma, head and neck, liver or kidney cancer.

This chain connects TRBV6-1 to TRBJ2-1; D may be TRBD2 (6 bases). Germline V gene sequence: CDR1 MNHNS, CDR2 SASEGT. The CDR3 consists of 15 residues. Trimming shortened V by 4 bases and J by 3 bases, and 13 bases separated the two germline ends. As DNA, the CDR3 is TGTGCCAGCAGTGCCGTCGGGGGAGGCTACAATGAGCAGTTCTTC. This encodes CASSAVGGGYNEQFF.

The CDR3 protein is CASRSGNTIYF. The CDR3 bases are TGTGCCAGTCGGTCTGGAAACACCATATATTTT. This chain links TRBV19 with TRBJ1-3; D unclear. Germline CDR1 LNHDA, CDR2 SQIVND (reference sequence). V lost 8 bases and J 1 base, leaving 3 bases between the germline ends. CDR3 size: 11 residues.

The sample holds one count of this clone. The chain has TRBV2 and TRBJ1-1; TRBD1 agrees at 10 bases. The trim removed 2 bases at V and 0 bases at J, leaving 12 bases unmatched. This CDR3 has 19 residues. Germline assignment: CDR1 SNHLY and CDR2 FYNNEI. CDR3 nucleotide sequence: TGTGCCAGCAGTGAAACAAGGGGGGACAGGGGACGGGTGAACACTGAAGCTTTCTTT. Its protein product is CASSETRGDRGRVNTEAFF.

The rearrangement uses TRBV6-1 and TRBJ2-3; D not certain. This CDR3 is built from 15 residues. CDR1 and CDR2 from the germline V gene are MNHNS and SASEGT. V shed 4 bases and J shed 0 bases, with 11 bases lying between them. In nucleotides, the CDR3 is TGTGCCAGCAGTGGGGCTCCTACTAGCACAGATACGCAGTATTTT. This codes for CASSGAPTSTDTQYF.

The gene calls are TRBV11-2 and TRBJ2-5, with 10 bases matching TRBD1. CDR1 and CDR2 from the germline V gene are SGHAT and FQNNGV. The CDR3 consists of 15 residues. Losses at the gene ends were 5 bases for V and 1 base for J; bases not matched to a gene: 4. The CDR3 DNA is TGTGCCAGCAGCCAGGACAGGGGGGCCCAAGAGACCCAGTACTTC. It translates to CASSQDRGAQETQYF.

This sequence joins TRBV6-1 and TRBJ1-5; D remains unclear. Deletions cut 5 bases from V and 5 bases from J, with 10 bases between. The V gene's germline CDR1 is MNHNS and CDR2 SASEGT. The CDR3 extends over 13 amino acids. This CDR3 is CASSIERDQPQHF. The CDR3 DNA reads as TGTGCCAGCAGTATCGAACGGGATCAGCCCCAGCATTTT.

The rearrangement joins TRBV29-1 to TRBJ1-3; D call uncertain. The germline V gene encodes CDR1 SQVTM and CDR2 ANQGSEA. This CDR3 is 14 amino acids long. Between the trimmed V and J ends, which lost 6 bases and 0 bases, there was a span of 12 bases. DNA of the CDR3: TGCAGCGTCGCGACGCAAAGCTCTGGAAACACCATATATTTT. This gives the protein CSVATQSSGNTIYF.

CDR3 coding DNA: TGCAGCGTTGAGGCTTACGGATCTAATGAAAAACTGTTTTTT. This translates into CSVEAYGSNEKLFF. This chain links TRBV29-1 with TRBJ1-4, with no clear D. The CDR3 is 14 residues long. Germline CDR1 is SQVTM and CDR2 is ANQGSEA. V was trimmed by 3 bases and J by 3 bases, leaving 11 bases between them.

The CDR3 reads CASSVNHYNSPLHF. The CDR3 DNA reads TGTGCCAGCAGCGTAAATCATTATAATTCACCCCTCCACTTT. This chain joins TRBV9 and TRBJ1-6; D is unclear. CDR3 length: 14 amino acids. V lost 1 base and J 4 bases, leaving 6 bases between the germline ends. The germline CDR1 and CDR2 sequences are SGDLS and YYNGEE. Full variable domain (rest looked up from reference TRBV9 and TRBJ1-6): DSGVTQTPKHLITATGQRVTLRCSPRSGDLSVYWYQQSLDQGLQFLIQYYNGEERAKGNILERFSAQQFPDLHSELNLSSLELGDSALYFCASSVNHYNSPLHFGNGTRLTVT.

The chain's CDR3 is CASSPLGASRIPEQFF. The DNA for the CDR3 is TGCGCCAGCAGCCCCTTAGGGGCTAGTAGGATTCCTGAGCAGTTCTTC. The chain combines TRBV5-1 with TRBJ2-1; maybe TRBD1 (5 bases). Germline V lookup: CDR1 SGHRS, CDR2 YFSETQ. Trimming removed 4 bases from V and 9 bases from J, with 23 bases in between. There are 16 residues in the CDR3.

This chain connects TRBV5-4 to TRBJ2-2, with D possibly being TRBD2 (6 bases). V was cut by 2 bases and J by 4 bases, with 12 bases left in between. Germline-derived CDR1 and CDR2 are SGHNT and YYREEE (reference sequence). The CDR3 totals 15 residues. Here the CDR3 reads CASSFRRDRTGELFF. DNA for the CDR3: TGTGCCAGCAGCTTTCGGCGGGACCGCACCGGGGAGCTGTTTTTT.

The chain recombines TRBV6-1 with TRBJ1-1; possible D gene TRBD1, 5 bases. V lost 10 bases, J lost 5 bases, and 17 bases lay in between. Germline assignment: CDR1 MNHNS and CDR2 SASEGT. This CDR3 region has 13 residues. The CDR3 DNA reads TGTGCCACCCCTGGCGCAGGGAGAACTGAAGCTTTCTTT. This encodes CATPGAGRTEAFF.

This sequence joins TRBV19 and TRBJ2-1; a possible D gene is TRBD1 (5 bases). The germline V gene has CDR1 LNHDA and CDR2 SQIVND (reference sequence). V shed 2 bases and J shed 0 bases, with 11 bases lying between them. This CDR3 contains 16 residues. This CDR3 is CASSIRQGSSYNEQFF. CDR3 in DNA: TGTGCCAGTAGTATACGGCAGGGTAGCTCCTACAATGAGCAGTTCTTC.

The CDR3 loop reads CASRRILQTYEQYF. CDR3 coding DNA: TGTGCCAGCAGAAGGATCCTACAAACCTACGAGCAGTACTTC. The rearrangement uses TRBV6-1 and TRBJ2-7, with no clear D. V lost 6 bases to trimming and J lost 2 bases, with 14 bases between them. CDR1 MNHNS and CDR2 SASEGT come from the germline V gene. The CDR3 length is 14 residues.

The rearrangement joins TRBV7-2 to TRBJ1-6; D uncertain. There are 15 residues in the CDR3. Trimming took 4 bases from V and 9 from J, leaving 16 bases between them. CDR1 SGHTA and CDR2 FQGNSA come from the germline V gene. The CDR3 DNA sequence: TGTGCCAGCAGCTCGAAGCGGGGAGGTAGTTCACCCCTCCACTTT. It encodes CASSSKRGGSSPLHF.

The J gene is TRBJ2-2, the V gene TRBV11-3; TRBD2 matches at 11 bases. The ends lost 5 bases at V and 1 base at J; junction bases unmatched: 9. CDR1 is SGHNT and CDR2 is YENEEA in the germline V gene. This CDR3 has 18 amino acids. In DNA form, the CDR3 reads TGTGCCAGCAGCGCCATAGCGGGAGGGCCCGGGAACACCGGGGAGCTGTTTTTT. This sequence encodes CASSAIAGGPGNTGELFF.

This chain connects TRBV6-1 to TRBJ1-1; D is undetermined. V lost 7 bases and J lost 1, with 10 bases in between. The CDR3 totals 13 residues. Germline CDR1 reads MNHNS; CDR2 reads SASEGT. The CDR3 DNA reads TGTGCCAGCACCCGATCCAAGAACACTGAAGCTTTCTTT. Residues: CASTRSKNTEAFF.

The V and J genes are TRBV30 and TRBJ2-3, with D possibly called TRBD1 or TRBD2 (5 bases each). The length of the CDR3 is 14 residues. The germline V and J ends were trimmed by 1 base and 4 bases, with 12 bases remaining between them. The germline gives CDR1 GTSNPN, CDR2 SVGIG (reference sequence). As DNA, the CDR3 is TGTGCCTGGAGTGCTCTCCGGGGCTCAGATACGCAGTATTTT. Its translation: CAWSALRGSDTQYF.

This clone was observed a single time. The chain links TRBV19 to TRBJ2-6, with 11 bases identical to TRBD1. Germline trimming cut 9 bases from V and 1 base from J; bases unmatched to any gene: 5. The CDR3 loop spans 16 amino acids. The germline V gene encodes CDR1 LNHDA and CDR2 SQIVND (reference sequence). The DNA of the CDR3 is TGTGCCAGCTGGGACAGGGGGACTTCTGGGGCCAACGTCCTGACTTTC. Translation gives CASWDRGTSGANVLTF.

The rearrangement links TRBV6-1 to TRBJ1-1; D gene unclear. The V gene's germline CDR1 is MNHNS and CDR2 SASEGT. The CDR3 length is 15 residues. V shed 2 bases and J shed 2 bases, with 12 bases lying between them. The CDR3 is CASSETRALNTEAFF. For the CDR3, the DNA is TGTGCCAGCAGTGAAACGCGGGCTTTAAACACTGAAGCTTTCTTT.

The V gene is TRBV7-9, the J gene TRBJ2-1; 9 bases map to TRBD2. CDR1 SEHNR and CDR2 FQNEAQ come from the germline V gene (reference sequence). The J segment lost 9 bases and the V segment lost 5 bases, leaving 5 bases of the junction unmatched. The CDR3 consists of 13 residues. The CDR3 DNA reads TGTGCCAGCAGCCCAAGGACTAGCGTTGAGCAGTTCTTC. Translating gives CASSPRTSVEQFF.

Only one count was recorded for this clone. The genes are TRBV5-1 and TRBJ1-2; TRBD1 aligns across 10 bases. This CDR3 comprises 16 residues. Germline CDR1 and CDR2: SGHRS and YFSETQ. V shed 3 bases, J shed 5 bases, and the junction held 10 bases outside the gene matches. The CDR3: CASSSGQGDVYYGYTF. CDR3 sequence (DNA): TGCGCCAGCAGCTCTGGACAGGGGGACGTCTATTATGGCTACACCTTC.

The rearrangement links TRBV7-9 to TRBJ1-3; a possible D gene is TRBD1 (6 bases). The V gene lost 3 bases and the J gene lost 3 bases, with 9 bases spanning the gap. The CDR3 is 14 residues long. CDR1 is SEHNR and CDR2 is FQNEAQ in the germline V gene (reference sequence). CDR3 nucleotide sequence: TGTGCCAGCAGCTTTAGGGGGGATGGAAACACCATATATTTT. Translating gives CASSFRGDGNTIYF.

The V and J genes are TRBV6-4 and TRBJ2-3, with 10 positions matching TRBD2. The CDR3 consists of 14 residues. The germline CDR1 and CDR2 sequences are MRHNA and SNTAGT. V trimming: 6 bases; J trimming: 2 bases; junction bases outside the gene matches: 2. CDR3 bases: TGTGCCAGCAGCCTAGCGGGGGCCACAGATACGCAGTATTTT. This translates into CASSLAGATDTQYF.

Here the CDR3 DNA reads TGCAGCGTTCTTAGCGTGAGCTCCTACGAGCAGTACTTC. Its protein product is CSVLSVSSYEQYF. The rearrangement links TRBV29-1 to TRBJ2-7; D may be TRBD2 (5 bases). Trimming stripped 5 bases from V and 0 bases from J, with 11 bases between. The CDR3 is 13 amino acids. In germline, CDR1 is SQVTM, CDR2 ANQGSEA.

CDR3 nucleotide sequence: TGTGCCAGCAGCGTAGTACAGACCTTGACTAACTCCTACAATGAGCAGTTCTTC. Protein sequence: CASSVVQTLTNSYNEQFF. The chain employs TRBV9 and TRBJ2-1; TRBD2 is a possible D gene (5 bases). The CDR3 contains 18 residues. The V gene's germline CDR1 is SGDLS and CDR2 YYNGEE. V gave up 0 bases and J gave up 0 bases, with 16 bases separating them. Full variable domain (missing parts from reference TRBV9 and TRBJ2-1): DSGVTQTPKHLITATGQRVTLRCSPRSGDLSVYWYQQSLDQGLQFLIQYYNGEERAKGNILERFSAQQFPDLHSELNLSSLELGDSALYFCASSVVQTLTNSYNEQFFGPGTRLTVL.

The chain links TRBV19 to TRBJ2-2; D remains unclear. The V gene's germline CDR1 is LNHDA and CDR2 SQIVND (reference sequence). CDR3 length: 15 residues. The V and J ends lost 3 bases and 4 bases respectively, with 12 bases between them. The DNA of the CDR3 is TGTGCCAGTAGTATCCAGGTCTCGGGCACCGGGGAGCTGTTTTTT. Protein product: CASSIQVSGTGELFF.